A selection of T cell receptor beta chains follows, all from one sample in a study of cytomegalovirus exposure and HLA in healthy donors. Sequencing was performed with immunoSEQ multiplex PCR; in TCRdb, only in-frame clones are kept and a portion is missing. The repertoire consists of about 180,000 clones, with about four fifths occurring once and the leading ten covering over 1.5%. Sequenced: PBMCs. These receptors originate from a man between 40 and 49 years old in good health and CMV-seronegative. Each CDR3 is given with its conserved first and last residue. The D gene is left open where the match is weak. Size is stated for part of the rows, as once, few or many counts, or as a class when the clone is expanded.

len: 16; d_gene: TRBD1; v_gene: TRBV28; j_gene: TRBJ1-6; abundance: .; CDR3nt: TGTGCCAGCAGGCTAGGACAGGGGGTAAATAATTCACCCCTCCACTTT; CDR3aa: CASRLGQGVNNSPLHF
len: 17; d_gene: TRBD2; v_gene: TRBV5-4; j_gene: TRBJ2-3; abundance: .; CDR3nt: TGTGCCAGCAGGCCGGGACTAGCGGATTTAAGCACAGATACGCAGTATTTT; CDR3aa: CASRPGLADLSTDTQYF
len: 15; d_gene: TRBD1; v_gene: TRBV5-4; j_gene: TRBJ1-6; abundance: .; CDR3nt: TGTGCCAGCACCTCACCCGGACAGGGTAATTCACCCCTCCACTTT; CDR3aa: CASTSPGQGNSPLHF
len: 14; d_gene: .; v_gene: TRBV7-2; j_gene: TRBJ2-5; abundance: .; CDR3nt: TGTGCCAGCAGCTCCCTCGGGAGCCAAGAGACCCAGTACTTC; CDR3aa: CASSSLGSQETQYF
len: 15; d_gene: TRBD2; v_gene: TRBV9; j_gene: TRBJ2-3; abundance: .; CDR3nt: TGTGCCAGCAGCTCGGGACTAGCGGCCACAGATACGCAGTATTTT; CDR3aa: CASSSGLAATDTQYF
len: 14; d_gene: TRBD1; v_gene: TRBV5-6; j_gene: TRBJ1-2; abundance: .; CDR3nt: TGTGCCAGCAGCTTCGACACAGGGGCCTCTGGCTACACCTTC; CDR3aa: CASSFDTGASGYTF
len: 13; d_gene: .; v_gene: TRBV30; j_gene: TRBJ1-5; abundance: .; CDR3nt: TGTGCCTGGAGTGTGGAAGGAGATCAGCCCCAGCATTTT; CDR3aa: CAWSVEGDQPQHF
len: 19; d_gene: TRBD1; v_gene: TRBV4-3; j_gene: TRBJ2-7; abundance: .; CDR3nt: TGCGCCAGCAGCCAGCTCGCCGGGACAGGGGAGTTATGGGCCTACGAGCAGTACTTC; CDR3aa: CASSQLAGTGELWAYEQYF
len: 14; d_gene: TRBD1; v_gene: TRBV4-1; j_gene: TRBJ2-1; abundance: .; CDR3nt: TGCGCCAGCAGCCTCCGACAGGGTGTTAATGAGCAGTTCTTC; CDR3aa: CASSLRQGVNEQFF
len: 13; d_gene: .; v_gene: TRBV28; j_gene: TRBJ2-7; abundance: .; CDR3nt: TGTGCCAGCAGTTTGCCGACACTCTACGAGCAGTACTTC; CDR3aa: CASSLPTLYEQYF
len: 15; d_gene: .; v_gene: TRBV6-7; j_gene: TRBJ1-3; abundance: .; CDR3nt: TGTGCCAGCAGTGTTCCGGGTTCCTCTGGAAACACCATATATTTT; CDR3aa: CASSVPGSSGNTIYF
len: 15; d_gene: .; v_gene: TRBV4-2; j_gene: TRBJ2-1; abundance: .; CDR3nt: TGTGCCAGCAGTCGGGCGGCGGGGTTGAACAATGAGCAGTTCTTC; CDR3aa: CASSRAAGLNNEQFF
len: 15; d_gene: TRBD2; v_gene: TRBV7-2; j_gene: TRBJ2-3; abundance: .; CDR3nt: TGTGCCAGCAGCTCCAGGGTAGCGGGTTATGATACGCAGTATTTT; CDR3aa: CASSSRVAGYDTQYF
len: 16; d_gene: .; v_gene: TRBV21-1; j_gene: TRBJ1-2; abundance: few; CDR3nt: TGTGCCAGCAGTCGGTCACCGGACAGGGACTTTTATGGCTACACCTTC; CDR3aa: CASSRSPDRDFYGYTF
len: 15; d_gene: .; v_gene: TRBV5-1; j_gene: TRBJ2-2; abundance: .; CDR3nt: TGCGCCAGCAGCTTGGGGCCAGGGAGGACCGGGGAGCTGTTTTTT; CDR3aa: CASSLGPGRTGELFF
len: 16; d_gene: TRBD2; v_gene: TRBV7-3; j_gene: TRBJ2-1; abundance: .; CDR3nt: TGTGCCAGCAGCTTAACACTAGCGGGAGGCGCGAATGAGCAGTTCTTC; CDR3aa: CASSLTLAGGANEQFF
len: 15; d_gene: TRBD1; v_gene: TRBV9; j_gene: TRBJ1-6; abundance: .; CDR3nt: TGTGCCAGCAGCACTTCGGGACAGCAGAATTCACCCCTCCACTTT; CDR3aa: CASSTSGQQNSPLHF
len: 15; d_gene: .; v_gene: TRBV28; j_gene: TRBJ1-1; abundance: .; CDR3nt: TGTGCCAGCAGTTTAACCCACGAGGGTCCCACTGAAGCTTTCTTT; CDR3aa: CASSLTHEGPTEAFF
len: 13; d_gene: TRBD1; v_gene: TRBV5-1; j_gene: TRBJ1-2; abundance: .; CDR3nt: TGCGCCAGCAGCATAGACAGGGTATTGGGCTACACCTTC; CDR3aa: CASSIDRVLGYTF
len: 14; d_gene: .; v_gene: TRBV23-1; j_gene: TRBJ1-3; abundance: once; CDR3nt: TGCGCCAGCAGTCATACGGGGAGAGGAAACACCATATATTTT; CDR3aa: CASSHTGRGNTIYF
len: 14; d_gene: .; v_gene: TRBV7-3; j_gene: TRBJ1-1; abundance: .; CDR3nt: TGTGCCAGCCGCCCCGGCGGATCGAACACTGAAGCTTTCTTT; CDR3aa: CASRPGGSNTEAFF
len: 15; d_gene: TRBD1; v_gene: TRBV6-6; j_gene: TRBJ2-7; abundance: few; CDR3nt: TGTGCCAGCAGGCCTCCCGGGACAGGGTCCTACGAGCAGTACTTC; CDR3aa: CASRPPGTGSYEQYF
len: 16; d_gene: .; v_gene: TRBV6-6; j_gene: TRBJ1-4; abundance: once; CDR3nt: TGTGCCAGCAGTGGGTCGTTGGGGGAGGTGGGAGAAAAACTGTTTTTT; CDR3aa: CASSGSLGEVGEKLFF
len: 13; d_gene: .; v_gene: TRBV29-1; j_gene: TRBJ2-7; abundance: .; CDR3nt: TGCAGCGTTCAGGCCCAACCGTCTGCCGAGCAGTACTTC; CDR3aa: CSVQAQPSAEQYF
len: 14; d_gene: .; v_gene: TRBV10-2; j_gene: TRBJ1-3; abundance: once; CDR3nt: TGCGCCAGCAGTGAGGGTCAGATGATGGTCACCATATATTTT; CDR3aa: CASSEGQMMVTIYF